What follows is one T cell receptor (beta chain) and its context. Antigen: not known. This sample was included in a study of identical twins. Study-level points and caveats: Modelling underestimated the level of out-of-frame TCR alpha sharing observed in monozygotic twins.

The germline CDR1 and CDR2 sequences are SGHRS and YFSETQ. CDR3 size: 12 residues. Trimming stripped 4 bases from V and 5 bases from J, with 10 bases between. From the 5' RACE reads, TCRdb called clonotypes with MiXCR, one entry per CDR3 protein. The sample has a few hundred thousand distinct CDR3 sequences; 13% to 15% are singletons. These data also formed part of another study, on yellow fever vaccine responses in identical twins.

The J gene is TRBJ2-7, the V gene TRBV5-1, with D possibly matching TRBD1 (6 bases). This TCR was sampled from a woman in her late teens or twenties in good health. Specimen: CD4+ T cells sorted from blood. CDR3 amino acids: CASSTGIHEQYF. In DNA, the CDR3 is TGCGCCAGCAGCACAGGGATCCACGAGCAGTACTTC.